This passage covers 19 T cell receptor beta chains from one sample sequenced in a study of OX40 agonist ivuxolimab in advanced cancers. TCRdb's table, derived via immunoSEQ multiplex PCR, lists solely in-frame clones and lacks some. Among tens of thousands of clones listed, around 85% were seen once. Sequencing was performed on CD4+ or CD8+ T cells sorted from blood, taken in a trial of the OX40 agonist ivuxolimab. The receptors originated from an adult with an advanced solid tumor such as melanoma, head and neck, liver or kidney cancer.

V usage is TRBV29-1 and J usage is TRBJ1-2, with D tentatively TRBD1 (5 bases). With 7 bases removed from V and 6 bases from J, the gap between germline ends came to 24 bases. The length of the CDR3 is 15 residues. CDR1 is SQVTM and CDR2 is ANQGSEA in the germline V gene. The CDR3 DNA reads as TGCAGCGCTGGGACGGAAACTGGAACTGACCATGGCTACACCTTC. Amino acids: CSAGTETGTDHGYTF.

V is TRBV5-1 and J is TRBJ1-6, with D perhaps matching TRBD1 (5 bases). Germline loops: CDR1 SGHRS, CDR2 YFSETQ. The CDR3 has 15 residues. V was pared by 4 bases and J by 6 bases, with 14 bases between. The CDR3 loop is CASSGGAGGNSPLHF. As DNA, the CDR3 is TGCGCCAGCAGCGGAGGGGCCGGCGGTAATTCACCCCTCCACTTT.

The chain employs TRBV4-1 and TRBJ1-2; D remains unclear. Germline V gene sequence: CDR1 MGHRA, CDR2 YSYEKL. The CDR3 is made up of 15 amino acids. V was pared by 1 base and J by 4 bases, with 13 bases between. CDR3 coding DNA: TGCGCCAGCAGCCAAGTAGGTAAAGTCGTCTATGGCTACACCTTC. It codes for CASSQVGKVVYGYTF.

This clone was detected only a few times. V gene TRBV5-1 combines with J gene TRBJ2-7, with 11 bases identical to TRBD1. The V segment lost 0 bases and the J segment 2 bases; nucleotides outside the gene matches: 1. CDR1 SGHRS and CDR2 YFSETQ come from the germline V gene. The CDR3 is 15 residues long. The CDR3 spells CASSLEGQGAYEQYF. In DNA form, the CDR3 reads TGCGCCAGCAGCTTGGAGGGACAGGGGGCCTACGAGCAGTACTTC.

The genes are TRBV4-1 and TRBJ2-7, with D perhaps TRBD1 (5 bases). V was cut by 1 base and J by 5 bases, with 18 bases left in between. Per germline, CDR1 MGHRA and CDR2 YSYEKL. The CDR3 has 16 residues. In nucleotides, the CDR3 is TGCGCCAGCAGCCAAGTGGGTGACAGCCCAGAGGACGAGCAGTACTTC. Its protein is CASSQVGDSPEDEQYF.

The chain has TRBV19 and TRBJ2-5, with TRBD2 as a possible D gene (6 bases). V lost 2 bases to trimming and J lost 8 bases, with 15 bases between them. The CDR3 runs 14 residues. CDR1 LNHDA and CDR2 SQIVND come from the germline V gene (reference sequence). The chain's CDR3 is CASSILLVGGTQYF. CDR3 bases: TGTGCCAGTAGTATACTCCTAGTGGGAGGTACCCAGTACTTC. Full variable domain (remainder filled in from reference TRBV19 and TRBJ2-5): DGGITQSPKYLFRKEGQNVTLSCEQNLNHDAMYWYRQDPGQGLRLIYYSQIVNDFQKGDIAEGYSVSREKKESFPLTVTSAQKNPTAFYLCASSILLVGGTQYFGPGTRLLVL.

This chain joins TRBV5-6 and TRBJ2-1; TRBD2 aligns across 8 bases. V trimming: 1 base; J trimming: 8 bases; junction bases outside the gene matches: 11. The CDR3 extends over 16 amino acids. Germline CDR1 and CDR2: SGHDT and YYEEEE. CDR3 coding DNA: TGTGCCAGCAGCTTGAGGCGGACAGCGGGAGTGTATGAGCAGTTCTTC. It specifies CASSLRRTAGVYEQFF.

The J gene is TRBJ2-5, the V gene TRBV19, with a possible D match to TRBD1 (5 bases). V was cut by 9 bases and J by 2 bases, with 16 bases left in between. Per germline, CDR1 LNHDA and CDR2 SQIVND (reference sequence). This CDR3 has 14 amino acids. Here the CDR3 reads CARLDNPVQETQYF. The DNA of the CDR3 is TGTGCCAGACTGGACAATCCCGTTCAAGAGACCCAGTACTTC.

This clone came up a few times. V gene TRBV7-9 combines with J gene TRBJ2-7, with a weak D call TRBD1 (6 bases). V gave up 5 bases and J gave up 3 bases, with 14 bases separating them. The CDR3 covers 14 residues. Germline V lookup: CDR1 SEHNR, CDR2 FQNEAQ (reference sequence). This CDR3 reads CASSPPGHNYEQYF. In nucleotides, the CDR3 is TGTGCCAGCAGCCCGCCGGGACACAACTACGAGCAGTACTTC.

The chain is built from TRBV19 and TRBJ2-7; 10 positions match TRBD2. Germline CDR1 and CDR2: LNHDA and SQIVND (reference sequence). The CDR3 is 14 residues long. Losses at the gene ends were 3 bases for V and 6 bases for J; bases not matched to a gene: 5. The CDR3 spells CASSIKREGFEQYF. The CDR3 DNA reads TGTGCCAGTAGTATTAAGCGGGAGGGCTTCGAGCAGTACTTC.

The rearrangement joins TRBV7-9 to TRBJ2-5, with no clear D. This CDR3 spans 14 amino acids. Deletions cut 4 bases from V and 1 base from J, with 10 bases between. Per the germline V gene, CDR1 is SEHNR and CDR2 is FQNEAQ (reference sequence). CDR3 protein: CASSSFLGQETQYF. The DNA for the CDR3 is TGTGCCAGCAGCTCCTTCCTGGGCCAAGAGACCCAGTACTTC.

The rearrangement uses TRBV7-8 and TRBJ2-1, with no clear D. Looked up from germline, CDR1 is SGHVS and CDR2 is FQNEAQ. V was shortened by 5 bases and J by 0 bases, with 11 bases between the two germline ends. This CDR3 comprises 15 residues. The CDR3 is CASSVLESSYNEQFF. The CDR3 nucleotides are TGTGCCAGCAGCGTCCTAGAGAGCTCCTACAATGAGCAGTTCTTC.

The J gene is TRBJ2-1, the V gene TRBV21-1; the table gives TRBD2 as D, unverified against the DNA. TRBV21-1 is a pseudogene locus. The CDR3 is 18 residues long. CDR3 protein: CASSRGVSGGRSYNEQFF. The CDR3 region has the DNA TGTGCCAGCAGCAGAGGTGTGTCTGGCGGGCGGTCCTACAATGAGCAGTTCTTC.

The V call is TRBV20-1, the J call TRBJ2-3; TRBD2 might be the D (5 bases). Germline V CDR1 and CDR2: DFQATT, SNEGSKA (reference sequence). Deletions cut 3 bases from V and 10 bases from J, with 11 bases between. CDR3 length equals 11 residues. CDR3 in amino acids: CSASLTNAQYF. The CDR3 region has the DNA TGCAGTGCTAGCTTGACTAATGCGCAGTATTTT.

CDR3 in amino acids: CASSLSRVADTQYF. For the CDR3, the DNA is TGTGCCAGCAGTTTATCACGAGTCGCAGATACGCAGTATTTT. The rearrangement links TRBV27 to TRBJ2-3; D is unclear. This CDR3 has 14 residues. Between the trimmed V and J ends, which lost 0 bases and 4 bases, there was a span of 8 bases. Germline CDR1 and CDR2: MNHEY and SMNVEV (reference sequence).

This rearrangement joins TRBV5-1 to TRBJ2-5, with 8 bases matching TRBD2. This CDR3 contains 16 residues. Germline CDR1 is SGHRS and CDR2 is YFSETQ. After removal of 4 bases from V and 3 bases from J, the junction contained 11 bases not matched to a gene. The CDR3 spells CASSPGGTAGEETQYF. The CDR3 nucleotides are TGCGCCAGCAGCCCGGGAGGGACTGCAGGGGAAGAGACCCAGTACTTC.

About this clone: The junction and the germline gene differ at one end; a read error may be behind it. The chain carries TRBV6-5 and TRBJ2-1; possible D gene TRBD2, 6 bases. The germline gives CDR1 MNHEY, CDR2 SVGAGI. This CDR3 comprises 16 residues. This chain's CDR3 is CASSYSAAGDYSEQFF. Written as DNA, the CDR3 is TGTGCCAGCAGTTACTCGGCAGCGGGTGACTACAGTGAGCAGTTCTTC.

This clone was counted once. The rearrangement uses TRBV28 and TRBJ2-7; TRBD2 is a possible D gene (5 bases). This CDR3 spans 12 amino acids. The germline V and J ends were trimmed by 5 bases and 4 bases, with 9 bases remaining between them. CDR1 MDHEN and CDR2 SYDVKM come from the germline V gene. CDR3 sequence: CASSLSGYEQYF. The CDR3 DNA follows: TGTGCCAGCAGTCTGAGCGGATACGAGCAGTACTTC.

J is TRBJ1-5 and V is TRBV10-1; D is undetermined. The CDR3 contains 13 residues. V was pared by 4 bases and J by 9 bases, with 13 bases between. Germline loops: CDR1 WNHNN, CDR2 SYGVQD (reference sequence). The CDR3 protein is CASSASVLGPQHF. DNA of the CDR3: TGCGCCAGCAGTGCGTCGGTCCTCGGGCCCCAGCATTTT.